The TCR beta chain under discussion was sequenced for a study of blood T cell repertoires in COVID-19. Germline CDR1 reads SGHDT; CDR2 reads YYEEEE. V was pared by 4 bases and J by 8 bases, with 7 bases between. CDR3 length: 12 residues. Original processing methods: Reference gene primer amplification in the assay estimated nucleated cell counts. Generated by immunoSEQ multiplex PCR, the TCRdb table keeps only in-frame clones and is missing some. D and trimming were read from the DNA, whereas the V and J calls and clone size are those reported in that table. The sample comprises 250,000 to 350,000 clones, approximately 87% of which are singletons, and around 8% rests with the top ten.

Sequencing was done on a sample of peripheral blood. The receptor was isolated from a woman in her 50s who had recovered from COVID-19. The J gene is TRBJ1-6, the V gene TRBV5-6; D not certain. The CDR3 DNA is TGTGCCAGCAGCAAGGAGTATTCACCCCTCCACTTT. It yields the protein CASSKEYSPLHF.